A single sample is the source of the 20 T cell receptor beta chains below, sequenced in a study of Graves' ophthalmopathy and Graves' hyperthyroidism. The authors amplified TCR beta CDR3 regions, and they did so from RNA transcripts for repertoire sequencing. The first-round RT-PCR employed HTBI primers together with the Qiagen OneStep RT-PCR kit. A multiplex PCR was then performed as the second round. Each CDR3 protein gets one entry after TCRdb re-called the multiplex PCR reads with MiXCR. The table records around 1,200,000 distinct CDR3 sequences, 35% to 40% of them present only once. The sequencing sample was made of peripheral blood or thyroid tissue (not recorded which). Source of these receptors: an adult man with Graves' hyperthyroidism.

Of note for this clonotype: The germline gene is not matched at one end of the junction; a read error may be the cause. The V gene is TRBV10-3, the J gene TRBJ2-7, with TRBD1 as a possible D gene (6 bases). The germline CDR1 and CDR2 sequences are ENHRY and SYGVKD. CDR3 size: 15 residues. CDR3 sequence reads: CASSEGDGQLYEQYF. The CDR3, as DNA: TGTGCCAGCAGTGAAGGGGATGGACAGCTCTACGAGCAGTACTTC.

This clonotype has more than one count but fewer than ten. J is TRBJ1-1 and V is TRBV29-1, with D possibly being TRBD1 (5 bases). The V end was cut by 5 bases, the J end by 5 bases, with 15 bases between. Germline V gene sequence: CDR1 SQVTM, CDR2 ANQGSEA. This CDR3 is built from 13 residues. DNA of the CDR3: TGCAGCGTTTGTCAGGGAACAATGACTGAAGCTTTCTTT. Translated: CSVCQGTMTEAFF.

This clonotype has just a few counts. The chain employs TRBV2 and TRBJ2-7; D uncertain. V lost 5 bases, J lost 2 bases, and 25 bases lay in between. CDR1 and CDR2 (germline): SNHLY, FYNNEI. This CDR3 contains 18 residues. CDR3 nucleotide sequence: TGTGCCAGCAGTTTAAAAGCCACGGCAGGCCCACTTCCCTACGAGCAGTACTTC. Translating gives CASSLKATAGPLPYEQYF.

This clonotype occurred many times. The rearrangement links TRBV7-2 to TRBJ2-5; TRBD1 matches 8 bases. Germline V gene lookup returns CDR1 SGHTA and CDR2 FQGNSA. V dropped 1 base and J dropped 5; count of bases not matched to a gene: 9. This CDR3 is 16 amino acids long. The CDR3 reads CASSLGGQGIRETQYF. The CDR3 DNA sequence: TGTGCCAGCAGCTTAGGAGGACAGGGTATTCGGGAGACCCAGTACTTC. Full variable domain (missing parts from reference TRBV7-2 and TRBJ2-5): GAGVSQSPSNKVTEKGKDVELRCDPISGHTALYWYRQSLGQGLEFLIYFQGNSAPDKSGLPSDRFSAERTGGSVSTLTIQRTQQEDSAVYLCASSLGGQGIRETQYFGPGTRLLVL.

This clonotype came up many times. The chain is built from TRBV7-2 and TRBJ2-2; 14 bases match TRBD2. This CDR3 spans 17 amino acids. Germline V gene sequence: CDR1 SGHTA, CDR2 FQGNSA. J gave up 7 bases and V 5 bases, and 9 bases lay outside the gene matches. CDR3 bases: TGTGCCAGCAGCCCGCGACTAGCGGGAGGGCCGTACGGGGAGCTGTTTTTT. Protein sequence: CASSPRLAGGPYGELFF.

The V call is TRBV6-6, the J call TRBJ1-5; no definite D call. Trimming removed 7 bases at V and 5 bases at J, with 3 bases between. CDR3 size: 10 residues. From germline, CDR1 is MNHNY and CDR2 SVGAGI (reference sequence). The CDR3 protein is CASNHQPQHF. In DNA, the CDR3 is TGTGCCAGCAACCATCAGCCCCAGCATTTT.

The DNA of the CDR3 is TGTGCCAGCACCTCTACCCAGGGCACTGAAGCTTTCTTT. This sequence encodes CASTSTQGTEAFF. The chain combines TRBV7-9 with TRBJ1-1, with D possibly being TRBD1 (5 bases). Germline V gene data show CDR1 as SEHNR and CDR2 as FQNEAQ (reference sequence). The CDR3 runs to 13 residues. Trimming stripped 7 bases from V and 4 bases from J, with 13 bases between. Combining the CDR3 with reference TRBV7-9 and TRBJ1-1 gives the whole variable domain DTGVSQNPRHKITKRGQNVTFRCDPISEHNRLYWYRQTLGQGPEFLTYFQNEAQLEKSRLLSDRFSAERPKGSFSTLEIQRTEQGDSAMYLCASTSTQGTEAFFGQGTRLTVV.

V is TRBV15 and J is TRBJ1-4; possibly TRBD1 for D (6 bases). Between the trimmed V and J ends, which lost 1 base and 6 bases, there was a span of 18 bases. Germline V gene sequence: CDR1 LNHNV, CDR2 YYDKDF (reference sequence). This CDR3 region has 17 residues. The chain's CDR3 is CATSRGTGGGLDEKLFF. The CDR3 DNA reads TGTGCCACCAGCAGAGGAACAGGAGGGGGGCTAGATGAAAAACTGTTTTTT.

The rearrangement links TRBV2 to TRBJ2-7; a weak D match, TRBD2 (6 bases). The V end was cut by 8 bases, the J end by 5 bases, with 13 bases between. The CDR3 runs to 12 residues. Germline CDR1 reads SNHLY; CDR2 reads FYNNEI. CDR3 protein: CASRDWGDEQYF. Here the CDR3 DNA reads TGTGCCAGCCGGGACTGGGGGGACGAGCAGTACTTC.

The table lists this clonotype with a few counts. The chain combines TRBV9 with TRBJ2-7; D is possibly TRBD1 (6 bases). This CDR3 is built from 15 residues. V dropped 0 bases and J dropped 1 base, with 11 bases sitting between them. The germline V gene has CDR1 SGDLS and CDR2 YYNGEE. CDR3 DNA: TGTGCCAGCAGCGTAGCGCTCGGGACATCCTACGAGCAGTACTTC. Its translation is CASSVALGTSYEQYF.

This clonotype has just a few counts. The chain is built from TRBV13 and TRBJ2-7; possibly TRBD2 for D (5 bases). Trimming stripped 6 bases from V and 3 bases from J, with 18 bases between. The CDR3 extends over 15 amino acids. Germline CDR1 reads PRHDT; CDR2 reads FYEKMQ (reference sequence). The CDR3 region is CASSHGVTRGYEQYF. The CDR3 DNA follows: TGTGCCAGCAGTCACGGGGTCACCCGAGGCTACGAGCAGTACTTC.

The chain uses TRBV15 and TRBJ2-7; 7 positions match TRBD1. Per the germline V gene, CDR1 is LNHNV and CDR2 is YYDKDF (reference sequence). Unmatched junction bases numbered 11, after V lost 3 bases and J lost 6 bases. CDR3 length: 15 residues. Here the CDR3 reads CATSSAGGGGPEQYF. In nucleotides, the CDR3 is TGTGCCACCAGCAGCGCAGGGGGTGGCGGCCCCGAGCAGTACTTC.

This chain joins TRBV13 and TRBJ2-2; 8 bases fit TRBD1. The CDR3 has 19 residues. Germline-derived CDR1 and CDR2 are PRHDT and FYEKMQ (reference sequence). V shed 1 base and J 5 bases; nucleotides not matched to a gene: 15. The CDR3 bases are TGTGCCAGCAGCTTAGCCAGTTTGGGCCAGGGGGCTTGGACCGGGGAGCTGTTTTTT. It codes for CASSLASLGQGAWTGELFF.

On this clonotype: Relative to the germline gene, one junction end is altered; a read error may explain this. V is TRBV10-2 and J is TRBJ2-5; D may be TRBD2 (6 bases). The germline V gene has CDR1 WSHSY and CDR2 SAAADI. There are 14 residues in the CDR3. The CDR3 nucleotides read TGTGCCAGCAGCGCTAGCGCCCTGGGGGAGACCCAGTACTTC. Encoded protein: CASSASALGETQYF.

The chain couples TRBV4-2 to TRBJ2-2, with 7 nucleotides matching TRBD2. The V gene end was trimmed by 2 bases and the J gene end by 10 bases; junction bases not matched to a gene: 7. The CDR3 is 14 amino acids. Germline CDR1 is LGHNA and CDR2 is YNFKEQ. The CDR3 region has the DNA TGTGCCAGCAGCCAACCCCGGGCGGGAGTGGAGCTGTTTTTT. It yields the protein CASSQPRAGVELFF.

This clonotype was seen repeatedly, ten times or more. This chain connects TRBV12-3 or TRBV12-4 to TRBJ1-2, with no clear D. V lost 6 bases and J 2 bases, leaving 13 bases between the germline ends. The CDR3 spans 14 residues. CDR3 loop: CASRARVGNYGYTF. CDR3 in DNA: TGTGCCAGCAGAGCTCGAGTGGGCAACTATGGCTACACCTTC.

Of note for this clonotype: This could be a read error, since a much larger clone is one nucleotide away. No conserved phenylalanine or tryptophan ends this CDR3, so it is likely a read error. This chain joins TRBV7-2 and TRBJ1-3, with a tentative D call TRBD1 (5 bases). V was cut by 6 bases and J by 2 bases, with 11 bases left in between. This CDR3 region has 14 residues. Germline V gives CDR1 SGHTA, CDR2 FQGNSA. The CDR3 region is CASSQRGAGNTIYL. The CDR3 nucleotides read TGTGCCAGCAGTCAACGAGGGGCTGGAAACACCATATATTTG.

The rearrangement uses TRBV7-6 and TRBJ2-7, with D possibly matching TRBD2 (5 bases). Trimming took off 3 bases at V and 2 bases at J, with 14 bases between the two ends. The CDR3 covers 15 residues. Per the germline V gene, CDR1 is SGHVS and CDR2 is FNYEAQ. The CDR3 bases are TGTGCCAGCAGCTTGGCTAGCAGTGCCCCCTACGAGCAGTACTTC. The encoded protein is CASSLASSAPYEQYF.

CDR3 sequence: CASSQLQDGDGGYTF. Written as DNA, the CDR3 is TGTGCCAGCAGTCAACTCCAGGACGGAGACGGTGGCTACACCTTC. This rearrangement joins TRBV6-2 or TRBV6-3 to TRBJ1-2; no reliable D call. The CDR3 has 15 residues. The germline gives CDR1 MNHEY, CDR2 SVGEGT. V dropped 5 bases and J dropped 7 bases, with 20 bases sitting between them.

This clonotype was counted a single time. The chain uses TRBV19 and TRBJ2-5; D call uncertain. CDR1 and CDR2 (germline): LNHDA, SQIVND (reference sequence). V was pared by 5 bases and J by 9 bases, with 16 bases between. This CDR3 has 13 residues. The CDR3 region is CASSGRERQPQYF. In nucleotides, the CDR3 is TGTGCCAGTAGTGGAAGGGAACGTCAGCCCCAGTACTTC.